These 32 T cell receptor beta chains were sequenced from one sample in a study of shared clonotypes between healthy human individuals. Terminally differentiated effector memory CD45RA+ cells were left out of the naive CD8 fraction, which was CD45RO-negative and positively selected for CCR7. Clones were sequenced by immunoSEQ multiplex PCR, and TCRdb holds only the in-frame ones, with some missing. Of about 2 million clones in the sample, about 95% were seen once. The sequenced material came from naive CD8+ T cells sorted from blood. The receptors were gathered from a man aged 18 to 35 in good health.

For this clone: Other DNA variants within this sample encode the same CDR3. The chain recombines TRBV5-6 with TRBJ2-1, with 8 bases aligning to TRBD2. The V gene end was trimmed by 0 bases and the J gene end by 7 bases; junction bases not matched to a gene: 0. The germline CDR1 and CDR2 sequences are SGHDT and YYEEEE. The CDR3 is 13 residues long. CDR3 sequence: CASSLAGGNEQFF. DNA of the CDR3: TGTGCCAGCAGCTTGGCGGGGGGGAATGAGCAGTTCTTC.

The chain carries TRBV10-3 and TRBJ2-2; possible D gene TRBD2, 5 bases. The V gene's germline CDR1 is ENHRY and CDR2 SYGVKD. The CDR3 has 18 amino acids. Trimming removed 3 bases from V and 1 base from J, with 18 bases in between. In DNA form, the CDR3 reads TGTGCCATCAGTGATTTCACTGGTACCGGGATGAACACCGGGGAGCTGTTTTTT. Amino acid sequence: CAISDFTGTGMNTGELFF.

The chain carries TRBV5-4 and TRBJ1-1; TRBD1 matches at 7 bases. Germline V gene sequence: CDR1 SGHNT, CDR2 YYREEE (reference sequence). Unmatched junction bases numbered 13, after V lost 6 bases and J lost 2 bases. The CDR3 has 16 amino acids. CDR3 sequence reads: CASTNNKGQLNTEAFF. The CDR3 DNA follows: TGTGCCAGCACCAACAATAAGGGACAGCTAAACACTGAAGCTTTCTTT.

The chain uses TRBV4-1 and TRBJ2-3; D unresolved. This CDR3 has 15 amino acids. V dropped 0 bases and J dropped 7 bases, with 14 bases sitting between them. Germline V gene data show CDR1 as MGHRA and CDR2 as YSYEKL. The CDR3 reads CASSQDRPPDNTQYF. The CDR3 nucleotides read TGCGCCAGCAGCCAAGATCGACCCCCAGACAATACGCAGTATTTT.

The chain links TRBV27 to TRBJ2-5, with TRBD2 as a possible D gene (5 bases). This CDR3 is 15 amino acids long. Germline V lookup: CDR1 MNHEY, CDR2 SMNVEV (reference sequence). V lost 2 bases and J 4 bases, leaving 14 bases between the germline ends. In nucleotides, the CDR3 is TGTGCCAGCAGTTTAGTTTTGACGGACTTAGAGACCCAGTACTTC. This codes for CASSLVLTDLETQYF.

The rearrangement uses TRBV6-5 and TRBJ2-3; weak D call: TRBD2 (5 bases). Trimming took 2 bases from V and 3 from J, leaving 15 bases between them. CDR1 MNHEY and CDR2 SVGAGI come from the germline V gene. The CDR3 spans 16 residues. As DNA, the CDR3 is TGTGCCAGCAGTTACCTCCGCGGAGGAATAACAGATACGCAGTATTTT. Its protein product is CASSYLRGGITDTQYF.

As concerns this clone: Different DNA sequences within this sample yield the same CDR3. CDR3 protein: CASSLTSGSYNEQFF. CDR3 DNA sequence: TGCGCCAGCAGCCTGACTAGCGGGTCCTACAATGAGCAGTTCTTC. The genes are TRBV4-1 and TRBJ2-1, with 10 positions matching TRBD2. There are 15 residues in the CDR3. From germline, CDR1 is MGHRA and CDR2 YSYEKL. After removal of 4 bases from V and 1 base from J, the junction contained 1 base not matched to a gene.

This chain uses TRBV9 with TRBJ1-4; 7 bases fit TRBD1. Per germline, CDR1 SGDLS and CDR2 YYNGEE. The CDR3 is made up of 16 amino acids. Trimming cost V 3 bases and J 3 bases; bases outside gene matches: 8. CDR3 nucleotides: TGTGCCAGCAGCGGGGAACGACAGGGATCTAATGAAAAACTGTTTTTT. It translates to CASSGERQGSNEKLFF.

The CDR3 bases are TGCGCCAGCAGCTTGCGGGCCGGAGAGACTGAAGCTTTCTTT. It translates to CASSLRAGETEAFF. This chain connects TRBV5-1 to TRBJ1-1; D is undetermined. CDR1 is SGHRS and CDR2 is YFSETQ in the germline V gene. This CDR3 has 14 amino acids. V shed 1 base and J shed 5 bases, with 12 bases lying between them.

This sequence joins TRBV9 and TRBJ2-3; 8 bases are shared with TRBD1. Trimming at V came to 4 bases and at J to 3 bases, leaving 19 bases not matched to a gene. The CDR3 length is 19 residues. Germline CDR1 and CDR2: SGDLS and YYNGEE. The CDR3 sequence: CASSRAGQDSQGGTDTQYF. The CDR3 nucleotides are TGTGCCAGCAGCCGTGCGGGACAGGATTCTCAGGGTGGTACAGATACGCAGTATTTT.

This chain joins TRBV25-1 and TRBJ1-2; D call uncertain. CDR3 length equals 11 residues. Between the trimmed V and J ends, which lost 5 bases and 8 bases, there was a span of 9 bases. Germline lookup yields CDR1 MGHDK and CDR2 SYGVNS. The CDR3 spells CASSTTRGYTF. The CDR3, as DNA: TGTGCCAGCAGTACGACTCGGGGCTACACCTTC.

The gene calls are TRBV9 and TRBJ2-2; a weak D match, TRBD1 (6 bases). Germline V CDR1 and CDR2: SGDLS, YYNGEE. The CDR3 has 16 residues. Trimming left V 3 bases short and J 5 bases short, with 17 bases between. CDR3 nucleotides: TGTGCCAGCAGCGGTAGGACAGACGTGCTTACCGGGGAGCTGTTTTTT. Encoded protein: CASSGRTDVLTGELFF.

Points on this clone: The identical CDR3 is also encoded by other nucleotide sequences in the sample. This chain connects TRBV9 to TRBJ2-3; D not resolved. V was pared by 0 bases and J by 4 bases, with 9 bases between. Germline-derived CDR1 and CDR2 are SGDLS and YYNGEE. The CDR3 extends over 14 amino acids. DNA for the CDR3: TGTGCCAGCAGCGTAGAGGGTAGGGCAGATACGCAGTATTTT. It translates to CASSVEGRADTQYF.

Written as DNA, the CDR3 is TGCGCCAGCGGCGGAGATATGAAATCGAACACTGAAGCTTTCTTT. Protein sequence: CASGGDMKSNTEAFF. The V and J genes are TRBV5-1 and TRBJ1-1; no reliable D call. Trimming removed 7 bases at V and 1 base at J, with 17 bases between. Germline CDR1 is SGHRS and CDR2 is YFSETQ. The CDR3 covers 15 residues.

This rearrangement joins TRBV4-3 to TRBJ2-7, with D possibly matching TRBD1 (7 bases). The V gene's germline CDR1 is LGHNA and CDR2 YSLEER. The CDR3 covers 16 residues. The V end lost 0 bases, the J end lost 4 bases, and 16 bases lay between the germline ends. This chain's CDR3 is CASSQDFEEGAYEQYF. As DNA, the CDR3 is TGCGCCAGCAGCCAAGATTTCGAGGAGGGGGCTTACGAGCAGTACTTC.

This chain's CDR3 is CSVENWDQETQYF. DNA for the CDR3: TGCAGCGTTGAAAACTGGGACCAAGAGACCCAGTACTTC. The chain is built from TRBV29-1 and TRBJ2-5; no definite D call. V gave up 2 bases and J gave up 0 bases, with 7 bases separating them. The CDR3 is made up of 13 amino acids. The germline gives CDR1 SQVTM, CDR2 ANQGSEA.

The J gene is TRBJ2-3, the V gene TRBV13, with TRBD1 matching over 9 bases. Unmatched junction bases numbered 10, after V lost 5 bases and J lost 4 bases. The CDR3 length is 16 residues. Germline-derived CDR1 and CDR2 are PRHDT and FYEKMQ (reference sequence). The CDR3 loop reads CASSLSHGQGSDTQYF. The CDR3 DNA sequence: TGTGCCAGCAGCCTCTCCCACGGACAGGGGTCAGATACGCAGTATTTT.

J is TRBJ1-1 and V is TRBV6-5, with 7 bases aligning to TRBD1. This CDR3 contains 15 residues. With V trimmed by 2 bases and J by 4 bases, 7 bases remained unmatched. Per the germline V gene, CDR1 is MNHEY and CDR2 is SVGAGI. This CDR3 reads CASSYQGGSGTEAFF. CDR3 nucleotide sequence: TGTGCCAGCAGTTACCAGGGGGGATCGGGCACTGAAGCTTTCTTT.

This clone was seen just once. This rearrangement joins TRBV19 to TRBJ2-7; no reliable D call. Germline CDR1 is LNHDA and CDR2 is SQIVND (reference sequence). The CDR3 sequence is 11 residues long. V was cut by 4 bases and J by 7 bases, with 8 bases left in between. The CDR3 spells CASSTPGEQYF. CDR3 nucleotide sequence: TGTGCCAGTAGTACCCCCGGGGAGCAGTACTTC.

Regarding this clone: Different DNA sequences within this sample yield the same CDR3. The rearrangement joins TRBV13 to TRBJ2-2, with D perhaps TRBD1 (5 bases). There are 14 residues in the CDR3. The germline V gene encodes CDR1 PRHDT and CDR2 FYEKMQ (reference sequence). The ends were cut back, 0 bases at V and 3 bases at J, with 5 bases in the middle. DNA for the CDR3: TGTGCCAGCAGCTTAGGAGGGGACACCGGGGAGCTGTTTTTT. It translates to CASSLGGDTGELFF.

V gene TRBV5-4 combines with J gene TRBJ2-7; D not resolved. Trimming took off 1 base at V and 2 bases at J, with 10 bases between the two ends. This CDR3 region has 14 residues. The germline gives CDR1 SGHNT, CDR2 YYREEE (reference sequence). CDR3 nucleotide sequence: TGTGCCAGCAGCTTGAGGCTATCCCCCTACGAGCAGTACTTC. It encodes CASSLRLSPYEQYF.

CDR3 nucleotides: TGCGCCAGCAGCAAGACTAGTTATGAGCAGTTCTTC. This encodes CASSKTSYEQFF. The V gene is TRBV5-1, the J gene TRBJ2-1; D perhaps matches TRBD2 (6 bases). The germline V gene encodes CDR1 SGHRS and CDR2 YFSETQ. CDR3 size: 12 residues. Trimming removed 4 bases from V and 8 bases from J, with 10 bases in between. The whole variable domain, remainder taken from reference TRBV5-1 and TRBJ2-1, is KAGVTQTPRYLIKTRGQQVTLSCSPISGHRSVSWYQQTPGQGLQFLFEYFSETQRNKGNFPGRFSGRQFSNSRSEMNVSTLELGDSALYLCASSKTSYEQFFGPGTRLTVL.

V is TRBV5-4 and J is TRBJ1-3, with TRBD1 as a possible D gene (5 bases). Looked up from germline, CDR1 is SGHNT and CDR2 is YYREEE (reference sequence). The CDR3 consists of 14 residues. Trimming took off 1 base at V and 1 base at J, with 6 bases between the two ends. CDR3 nucleotides: TGTGCCAGCAGCTTGAAGGGGTCTGGAAACACCATATATTTT. Protein: CASSLKGSGNTIYF.

The chain is built from TRBV5-1 and TRBJ2-6, with no clear D. V shed 4 bases and J shed 0 bases, with 17 bases lying between them. This CDR3 is 18 amino acids long. Germline CDR1 is SGHRS and CDR2 is YFSETQ. The chain's CDR3 is CASSLSGAASSGANVLTF. The CDR3 DNA reads as TGCGCCAGCAGCCTGTCCGGCGCAGCGAGCTCTGGGGCCAACGTCCTGACTTTC.

The rearrangement joins TRBV14 to TRBJ1-1; D call uncertain. This CDR3 is built from 13 residues. Trimming shortened V by 3 bases and J by 5 bases, and 10 bases separated the two germline ends. Germline CDR1 is SGHDN and CDR2 is FVKESK. CDR3 nucleotide sequence: TGTGCCAGCAGCCAGTATGTTGGGACTGAAGCTTTCTTT. This translates into CASSQYVGTEAFF.

CDR3 in DNA: TGTGCCAGCAGTACTTCAGGCGGCGAGCAGTACTTC. This sequence encodes CASSTSGGEQYF. The V gene is TRBV28, the J gene TRBJ2-7; D unresolved. The CDR3 is 12 residues long. Germline V CDR1 and CDR2: MDHEN, SYDVKM. V was clipped by 5 bases and J by 6 bases, with 11 bases between them.

The chain combines TRBV14 with TRBJ1-1; D remains unclear. V lost 6 bases and J lost 1, with 9 bases in between. This CDR3 is 13 amino acids long. Germline V gene data show CDR1 as SGHDN and CDR2 as FVKESK. As DNA, the CDR3 is TGTGCCAGCAGTGTAGGAGCGAACACTGAAGCTTTCTTT. This codes for CASSVGANTEAFF. The variable domain in full, completed from reference TRBV14 and TRBJ1-1, reads EAGVTQFPSHSVIEKGQTVTLRCDPISGHDNLYWYRRVMGKEIKFLLHFVKESKQDESGMPNNRFLAERTGGTYSTLKVQPAELEDSGVYFCASSVGANTEAFFGQGTRLTVV.

This rearrangement joins TRBV4-1 to TRBJ2-3; D unclear. The V gene's germline CDR1 is MGHRA and CDR2 YSYEKL. The CDR3 is 12 amino acids. The germline V and J ends were trimmed by 2 bases and 3 bases, with 3 bases remaining between them. CDR3 region: CASSQRTDTQYF. The CDR3 region has the DNA TGCGCCAGCAGCCAAAGGACAGATACGCAGTATTTT.

This chain joins TRBV6-5 and TRBJ1-6; maybe TRBD1 (5 bases). The CDR3 contains 14 residues. Germline loops: CDR1 MNHEY, CDR2 SVGAGI. V dropped 0 bases and J dropped 10 bases, with 10 bases sitting between them. In DNA, the CDR3 is TGTGCCAGCAGTTACTCTTGGGAGGGGTCACCCCTCCACTTT. Protein product: CASSYSWEGSPLHF.

The rearrangement uses TRBV10-3 and TRBJ1-1; a possible D gene is TRBD1 (5 bases). Germline-derived CDR1 and CDR2 are ENHRY and SYGVKD. The CDR3 covers 12 residues. V was pared by 10 bases and J by 8 bases, with 17 bases between. CDR3 sequence reads: CATSDEGLEAFF. CDR3 coding DNA: TGTGCCACCTCCGACGAGGGGTTGGAAGCTTTCTTT.

The J gene is TRBJ1-5, the V gene TRBV27; 9 bases fit TRBD1. This CDR3 is 17 amino acids long. J lost 6 bases, V lost 2 bases, and 11 bases had no gene match. The germline V gene encodes CDR1 MNHEY and CDR2 SMNVEV (reference sequence). The DNA of the CDR3 is TGTGCCAGCAGTTTACATTGGGACAGGGTAAACGGTCAGCCCCAGCATTTT. Translation gives CASSLHWDRVNGQPQHF.

V usage is TRBV7-9 and J usage is TRBJ1-1; no firm D call. V was trimmed by 5 bases and J by 4 bases, leaving 11 bases between them. This CDR3 has 13 residues. The germline V gene encodes CDR1 SEHNR and CDR2 FQNEAQ (reference sequence). DNA for the CDR3: TGTGCCAGCAGCCCCCCCGGGGTCACTGAAGCTTTCTTT. Translation gives CASSPPGVTEAFF.